This is a list of T cell receptor beta chains from one sample in a study of early T cells in non-severe SARS-CoV-2 infection. From the 5' RACE reads, TCRdb called clonotypes with MiXCR, one entry per CDR3 protein. This table has about 80,000 distinct CDR3 sequences, roughly 13% appearing once. The sample comprised whole blood. These receptors were collected from an adult who was a healthcare worker with PCR-confirmed SARS-CoV-2 infection or an uninfected control (not recorded which). CDR3s include the opening cysteine and the closing phenylalanine or tryptophan. Fields, in order: V gene, clone size, J gene, D gene, CDR3 protein, CDR3 DNA. The D gene is left open where the match is weak. For some rows the clone size is stated as once, few or many, or as a class when expanded; others skip it.

>TRBV12-3/TRBV12-4|-|TRBJ2-3|-
CASRGGRILSTDTQYF
TGTGCCAGCAGGGGGGGGCGAATCCTCAGCACAGATACGCAGTATTTT
>TRBV20-1|-|TRBJ2-7|TRBD1
CSARPGQGLDEYF
TGCAGTGCCAGACCGGGACAGGGGTTAGACGAGTACTTC
>TRBV3-1|many|TRBJ1-3|-
CASSQSLRGGHTIYF
TGTGCCAGCAGCCAATCTTTACGGGGCGGGCACACCATATATTTT
>TRBV5-1|-|TRBJ2-3|TRBD2
CASTKLAASTDTQYF
TGCGCCAGCACCAAACTAGCGGCTAGCACAGATACGCAGTATTTT
>TRBV12-3/TRBV12-4|-|TRBJ1-5|-
CASSLLSGDQPQHF
TGTGCCAGCAGTTTATTATCTGGGGATCAGCCCCAGCATTTT
>TRBV30|-|TRBJ1-1|-
CAWHRENTEAFF
TGTGCCTGGCACAGGGAGAACACTGAAGCTTTCTTT
>TRBV28|-|TRBJ2-1|-
CASGIPDGYNEQFF
TGTGCCAGCGGGATCCCCGACGGCTACAATGAGCAGTTCTTC
>TRBV7-9|many|TRBJ2-5|TRBD2
CASSLATASGQETQYF
TGTGCCAGCAGCTTAGCGACGGCTAGCGGGCAAGAGACCCAGTACTTC
>TRBV6-5|-|TRBJ2-7|-
CASRNRVVAEQYF
TGTGCCAGCAGAAACAGGGTTGTCGCCGAGCAGTACTTC
>TRBV27|many|TRBJ1-1|TRBD1
CASRGRTPGQGVATEAFF
TGTGCCAGCAGAGGGCGGACGCCGGGACAGGGAGTAGCCACTGAAGCTTTCTTT
>TRBV28|-|TRBJ1-1|-
CAVSYQNTEAFF
TGTGCCGTGAGCTACCAGAACACTGAAGCTTTCTTT
>TRBV9|-|TRBJ2-3|TRBD1
CASSFRGLTDTQYF
TGTGCCAGCAGCTTCAGGGGGCTCACAGATACGCAGTATTTT
>TRBV12-3/TRBV12-4|few|TRBJ1-3|-
CASSYLNTIYF
TGTGCCAGCAGTTATCTGAACACCATATATTTT
>TRBV20-1|many|TRBJ2-3|-
CSAELDSRAPDTQYF
TGCAGTGCTGAGTTAGATTCGAGGGCGCCAGATACGCAGTATTTT
>TRBV5-1|few|TRBJ2-7|-
CASSAQGTYEQYF
TGCGCCAGCAGCGCACAGGGTACCTACGAGCAGTACTTC
>TRBV11-1|once|TRBJ2-2|TRBD1
CASSSGDRVNGELFF
TGTGCCAGCAGCTCCGGCGACAGGGTAAACGGGGAGCTGTTTTTT